This T cell receptor beta chain is drawn from a study of T-cell memory formation after mild COVID-19. Germline CDR1 is MNHNY and CDR2 is SVGAGI (reference sequence). CDR3 size: 18 residues. Unmatched junction bases numbered 11, after V lost 0 bases and J lost 5 bases. Each CDR3 protein gets one entry after TCRdb re-called the 5' RACE reads with MiXCR. The sample yields 260,000 or so distinct CDR3 sequences, around 17% seen once. In regard to this clonotype: Antigen unknown.

Study results and limitations: Mainly CM and EM harbored the contracting CD4+ clones; mainly EMRA harbored the CD8+ ones. The study detected some responding clones in pre-infection memory, suggesting cross-reactive memory joined. Clones from the second wave (peaking day 37) had unconfirmed SARS-CoV-2 specificity.

The chain carries TRBV6-6 and TRBJ1-1; TRBD1 matches at 11 bases. This receptor was obtained from a man younger than 35 who had mild COVID-19 (a few samples of this study predate the infection). Cell type and time point are not known. The sequenced sample consisted of PBMCs or a T cell subset sorted from them (not recorded which). The CDR3: CASSYSQGTGGRGTEAFF. The CDR3 DNA sequence: TGTGCCAGCAGTTACTCCCAGGGGACAGGGGGTCGAGGTACTGAAGCTTTCTTT.